This TCR beta chain was identified during a study of CD8 T cells in ankylosing spondylitis. Per the germline V gene, CDR1 is SGHRS and CDR2 is YFSETQ. The CDR3 covers 13 residues. The ends were cut back, 0 bases at V and 6 bases at J, with 8 bases in the middle. TCRdb ran MiXCR on the 5' RACE reads and lists one entry per CDR3 protein. Of roughly 150,000 distinct CDR3 sequences listed, roughly a third are singletons. The receptor's source is a male donor with ankylosing spondylitis. The source material was synovial fluid, either unsorted or a sorted T cell fraction (not recorded which). This rearrangement joins TRBV5-1 to TRBJ2-3; D gene ambiguous. This CDR3 is CASSLEGGDTQYF. CDR3 coding DNA: TGCGCCAGCAGCTTGGAGGGTGGGGATACGCAGTATTTT. Together with reference TRBV5-1 and TRBJ2-3, the CDR3 gives the full variable domain: KAGVTQTPRYLIKTRGQQVTLSCSPISGHRSVSWYQQTPGQGLQFLFEYFSETQRNKGNFPGRFSGRQFSNSRSEMNVSTLELGDSALYLCASSLEGGDTQYFGPGTRLTVL.